This passage covers 28 T cell receptor beta chains from one sample sequenced in a study of T cell responses to AZD1222 COVID-19 vaccine. The repertoire was sequenced with immunoSEQ multiplex PCR; TCRdb's copy has only in-frame clones and lacks some. The sample lists 110,000 to 150,000 clones; around 85% were seen once. The specimen comprised peripheral blood, sampled on day 0 of AZD1222 vaccination. Receptor source: an adult in good health.

CDR3 region: CAPGGTGESPLHF. The CDR3 region has the DNA TGTGCCCCCGGGGGGACAGGGGAATCACCCCTCCACTTT. The chain couples TRBV7-9 to TRBJ1-6, with 10 positions matching TRBD1. V shed 11 bases and J 10 bases; nucleotides not matched to a gene: 8. CDR3 size: 13 residues. Germline assignment: CDR1 SEHNR and CDR2 FQNEAQ (reference sequence).

This chain links TRBV14 with TRBJ2-1; D remains ambiguous. Germline CDR1 is SGHDN and CDR2 is FVKESK. Trimming took 1 base from V and 1 from J, leaving 8 bases between them. CDR3 size: 15 residues. The CDR3 DNA reads as TGTGCCAGCAGCCAAGCGCGCGTGTCCTACAATGAGCAGTTCTTC. It encodes CASSQARVSYNEQFF.

The CDR3 here is CASTIPGGVNTEAFF. DNA for the CDR3: TGTGCCAGTACCATCCCGGGGGGGGTGAACACTGAAGCTTTCTTT. The chain uses TRBV19 and TRBJ1-1, with TRBD1 as a possible D gene (5 bases). Trimming removed 7 bases from V and 0 bases from J, with 15 bases in between. The CDR3 length is 15 residues. Germline V gene lookup returns CDR1 LNHDA and CDR2 SQIVND (reference sequence).

This chain connects TRBV6-1 to TRBJ2-7, with D uncertain. V was shortened by 1 base and J by 0 bases, with 10 bases between the two germline ends. CDR3 size: 15 residues. Germline CDR1 MNHNS, CDR2 SASEGT. The CDR3 protein is CASSEEERSSYEQYF. In DNA form, the CDR3 reads TGTGCCAGCAGTGAAGAGGAGAGGAGCTCCTACGAGCAGTACTTC.

The chain has TRBV7-9 and TRBJ2-5; unclear D gene. The CDR3 runs 15 residues. Germline CDR1 reads SEHNR; CDR2 reads FQNEAQ (reference sequence). V was pared by 1 base and J by 2 bases, with 11 bases between. CDR3 sequence reads: CASSLDSYLQETQYF. CDR3 nucleotides: TGTGCCAGCAGCTTAGACTCATACCTACAAGAGACCCAGTACTTC.

V and J are TRBV7-9 and TRBJ1-2, with D possibly being TRBD1 (6 bases). Per germline, CDR1 SEHNR and CDR2 FQNEAQ (reference sequence). The CDR3 extends over 15 amino acids. V lost 5 bases and J 2 bases, leaving 15 bases between the germline ends. CDR3: CASSPRTASNYGYTF. The CDR3 coding sequence is TGTGCCAGCAGCCCGCGGACAGCCTCAAACTATGGCTACACCTTC.

J is TRBJ1-5 and V is TRBV10-2; D call uncertain. V was pared by 3 bases and J by 3 bases, with 3 bases between. The CDR3 loop spans 12 amino acids. Germline V gene data show CDR1 as WSHSY and CDR2 as SAAADI. The CDR3 DNA reads as TGCGCCAGCAGTGACTACAATCAGCCCCAGCATTTT. Its translation is CASSDYNQPQHF.

The chain is built from TRBV11-2 and TRBJ1-4, with D unclear. V was clipped by 3 bases and J by 4 bases, with 15 bases between them. CDR1 and CDR2 from the germline V gene are SGHAT and FQNNGV. The CDR3 spans 16 residues. CDR3 loop: CASSFFPAGRNEKLFF. As DNA, the CDR3 is TGTGCCAGCAGCTTTTTCCCGGCCGGGCGTAATGAAAAACTGTTTTTT.

V and J are TRBV28 and TRBJ2-7; D unresolved. Trimming stripped 8 bases from V and 2 bases from J, with 16 bases between. Germline CDR1 reads MDHEN; CDR2 reads SYDVKM. This CDR3 is built from 14 residues. CDR3 DNA: TGTGCCAGCGGGCGGATGGCACCTCCCTACGAGCAGTACTTC. This encodes CASGRMAPPYEQYF.

The chain has TRBV10-1 and TRBJ1-4, with D perhaps matching TRBD1 (5 bases). CDR3 length: 14 amino acids. V lost 5 bases to trimming and J lost 8 bases, with 15 bases between them. The germline V gene has CDR1 WNHNN and CDR2 SYGVQD (reference sequence). This chain's CDR3 is CASSLPTAPEKLFF. CDR3 DNA: TGCGCCAGCAGTTTACCGACAGCCCCGGAAAAACTGTTTTTT.

The chain combines TRBV11-2 with TRBJ1-5; TRBD1 agrees at 10 bases. The V and J ends lost 5 bases and 5 bases, in that order; junction bases with no gene match: 6. The CDR3 contains 15 residues. The germline CDR1 and CDR2 sequences are SGHAT and FQNNGV. CDR3 nucleotide sequence: TGTGCCAGCAGCGATGGGGACAGGGGCCATCAGCCCCAGCATTTT. It specifies CASSDGDRGHQPQHF.

J is TRBJ2-3 and V is TRBV7-2; possible D gene TRBD2, 7 bases. Germline V gene sequence: CDR1 SGHTA, CDR2 FQGNSA. Trimming took off 2 bases at V and 6 bases at J, with 24 bases between the two ends. The CDR3 is 18 residues long. CDR3 loop: CASSLIASAGALLDTQYF. The CDR3 DNA follows: TGTGCCAGCAGCTTAATAGCGTCGGCGGGGGCCCTCTTGGATACGCAGTATTTT.

The chain joins TRBV5-4 to TRBJ2-7, with D tentatively TRBD1 (5 bases). Trimming cost V 2 bases and J 3 bases, with 12 bases left between them. This CDR3 region has 14 residues. Germline values: CDR1 SGHNT, CDR2 YYREEE (reference sequence). The CDR3 DNA sequence: TGTGCCAGCAGCTTAGGGGTACCGAACTACGAGCAGTACTTC. Amino acid sequence: CASSLGVPNYEQYF.

The chain combines TRBV6-5 with TRBJ2-2; no firm D call. Per the germline V gene, CDR1 is MNHEY and CDR2 is SVGAGI. Trimming took off 4 bases at V and 4 bases at J, with 10 bases between the two ends. The CDR3 consists of 14 residues. CDR3 in DNA: TGTGCCAGCAGTTCGGTCAGCATCACCGGGGAGCTGTTTTTT. Residues: CASSSVSITGELFF.

The rearrangement uses TRBV2 and TRBJ1-1; D is undetermined. Germline values: CDR1 SNHLY, CDR2 FYNNEI. This CDR3 is built from 15 residues. Trimming pared 7 bases from V and 1 base from J, leaving 16 bases between. CDR3 region: CASTTLGSGNTEAFF. The CDR3 DNA reads TGTGCCAGCACCACCCTGGGGAGCGGGAACACTGAAGCTTTCTTT.

This chain joins TRBV6-1 and TRBJ1-2; no firm D call. The germline V gene has CDR1 MNHNS and CDR2 SASEGT. This CDR3 spans 12 amino acids. The V end lost 0 bases, the J end lost 4 bases, and 3 bases lay between the germline ends. This CDR3 reads CASSEAAYGYTF. The CDR3 DNA follows: TGTGCCAGCAGTGAAGCAGCCTATGGCTACACCTTC.

The chain uses TRBV5-1 and TRBJ1-6, with D unresolved. This CDR3 comprises 14 residues. Germline V lookup: CDR1 SGHRS, CDR2 YFSETQ. V lost 0 bases, J lost 8 bases, and 9 bases lay in between. CDR3 in amino acids: CASSLGAGDSPLHF. CDR3 DNA sequence: TGCGCCAGCAGCTTGGGTGCTGGGGATTCACCCCTCCACTTT.

This rearrangement joins TRBV6-6 to TRBJ1-5, with TRBD1 as a possible D gene (6 bases). CDR1 is MNHNY and CDR2 is SVGAGI in the germline V gene (reference sequence). V was pared by 2 bases and J by 6 bases, with 11 bases between. The CDR3 sequence is 14 residues long. DNA for the CDR3: TGTGCCAGCAGTTACCAGGGAGGGGGTCAGCCCCAGCATTTT. It codes for CASSYQGGGQPQHF.

The chain employs TRBV30 and TRBJ1-5; 9 bases align to TRBD1. This CDR3 has 14 residues. Unmatched junction bases numbered 4, after V lost 0 bases and J lost 7 bases. The germline V gene encodes CDR1 GTSNPN and CDR2 SVGIG (reference sequence). The CDR3 here is CAWSVGQGRQPQHF. The CDR3 DNA sequence: TGTGCCTGGAGTGTAGGACAGGGGAGGCAGCCCCAGCATTTT.

V and J are TRBV20-1 and TRBJ2-7; D gene ambiguous. Trimming removed 3 bases from V and 9 bases from J, with 12 bases in between. CDR3 size: 11 residues. Germline lookup yields CDR1 DFQATT and CDR2 SNEGSKA (reference sequence). CDR3 bases: TGCAGTGCTAGGGGCCCCGGCGGGCAGTACTTC. Translated, it gives CSARGPGGQYF.

The chain links TRBV24-1 to TRBJ1-1; TRBD1 matches 9 bases. The J segment lost 5 bases and the V segment lost 4 bases, leaving 7 bases of the junction unmatched. Germline assignment: CDR1 KGHDR and CDR2 SFDVKD. This CDR3 contains 15 residues. In DNA, the CDR3 is TGTGCCACCAGTGAAGGGACAGGGTCTTGGACTGAAGCTTTCTTT. Residues: CATSEGTGSWTEAFF.

Turning to this clone: The sample has other DNA sequences that encode this CDR3 too. The chain employs TRBV27 and TRBJ1-3; D gene ambiguous. V lost 3 bases and J 1 base, leaving 4 bases between the germline ends. The CDR3 totals 13 residues. Germline CDR1 is MNHEY and CDR2 is SMNVEV (reference sequence). The DNA for the CDR3 is TGTGCCAGCAGTTTGGGATCTGGAAACACCATATATTTT. Protein product: CASSLGSGNTIYF.

The chain is built from TRBV3-1 (or the pseudogene TRBV3-2) and TRBJ2-2, with a tentative D call TRBD2 (5 bases). Trimming stripped 1 base from V and 8 bases from J, with 11 bases between. The CDR3 has 14 amino acids. Germline V gene lookup returns CDR1 LGHDT and CDR2 YNNKEL (reference sequence). The CDR3 loop reads CASSQGQWTGELFF. In DNA, the CDR3 is TGTGCCAGCAGCCAAGGCCAATGGACTGGGGAGCTGTTTTTT.

The V gene is TRBV6-1, the J gene TRBJ1-4; weak D call: TRBD1 (6 bases). The CDR3 extends over 12 amino acids. V lost 0 bases to trimming and J lost 13 bases, with 9 bases between them. CDR1 is MNHNS, CDR2 SASEGT, per germline. CDR3 amino acids: CASSEAWGRLFF. The CDR3, as DNA: TGTGCCAGCAGTGAAGCGTGGGGGCGACTGTTTTTT.

The CDR3 here is CSVTSVTYNEQFF. The CDR3 DNA reads as TGCAGCGTGACTAGCGTTACCTACAATGAGCAGTTCTTC. The chain recombines TRBV29-1 with TRBJ2-1; 8 nucleotides agree with TRBD2. Per germline, CDR1 SQVTM and CDR2 ANQGSEA. CDR3 length equals 13 residues. V was pared by 6 bases and J by 2 bases, with 3 bases of the junction left unmatched.

Of note for this clone: Different DNA sequences within this sample yield the same CDR3. This chain joins TRBV6-1 and TRBJ1-3; D is uncertain. Trimming stripped 2 bases from V and 4 bases from J, with 6 bases between. The CDR3 totals 13 residues. Germline assignment: CDR1 MNHNS and CDR2 SASEGT. Written as DNA, the CDR3 is TGTGCCAGCAGTGAAATCCCAGGAAACACCATATATTTT. The encoded protein is CASSEIPGNTIYF.

The rearrangement uses TRBV19 and TRBJ2-7; D may be TRBD1 (5 bases). Germline CDR1 LNHDA, CDR2 SQIVND (reference sequence). The CDR3 is 14 amino acids. The V gene lost 5 bases and the J gene lost 4 bases, with 15 bases spanning the gap. The CDR3 sequence: CASSPSPGQYEQYF. CDR3 DNA: TGTGCCAGTAGTCCCTCCCCAGGGCAGTACGAGCAGTACTTC.

The gene calls are TRBV4-2 and TRBJ2-6; 11 bases align to TRBD1. The germline gives CDR1 LGHNA, CDR2 YNFKEQ. CDR3 size: 18 residues. V lost 5 bases, J lost 0 bases, and 6 bases stayed unmatched. This CDR3 reads CASSRSGTGGSGANVLTF. DNA of the CDR3: TGTGCCAGCAGCAGATCCGGGACAGGGGGCTCTGGGGCCAACGTCCTGACTTTC.